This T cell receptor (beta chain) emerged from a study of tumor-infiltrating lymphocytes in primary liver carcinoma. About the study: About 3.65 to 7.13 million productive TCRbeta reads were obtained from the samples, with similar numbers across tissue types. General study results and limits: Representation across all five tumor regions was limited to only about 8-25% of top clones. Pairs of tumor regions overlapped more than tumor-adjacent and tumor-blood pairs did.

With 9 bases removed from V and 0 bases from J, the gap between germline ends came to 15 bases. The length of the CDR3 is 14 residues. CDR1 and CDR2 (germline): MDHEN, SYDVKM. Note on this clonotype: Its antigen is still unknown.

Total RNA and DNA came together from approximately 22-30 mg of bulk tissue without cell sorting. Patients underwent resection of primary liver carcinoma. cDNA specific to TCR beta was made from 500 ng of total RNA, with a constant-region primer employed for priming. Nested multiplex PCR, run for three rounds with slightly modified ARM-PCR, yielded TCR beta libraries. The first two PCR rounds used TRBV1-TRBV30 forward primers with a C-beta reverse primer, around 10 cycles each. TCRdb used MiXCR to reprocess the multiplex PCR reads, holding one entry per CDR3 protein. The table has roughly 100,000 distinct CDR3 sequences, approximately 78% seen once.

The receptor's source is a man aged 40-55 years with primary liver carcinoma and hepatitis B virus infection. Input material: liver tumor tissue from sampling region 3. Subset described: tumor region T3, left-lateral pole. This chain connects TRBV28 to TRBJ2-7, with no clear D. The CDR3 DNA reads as TGTGCCAGTAATTTCGCAGATTTCTCCTACGAGCAGTACTTC. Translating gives CASNFADFSYEQYF.